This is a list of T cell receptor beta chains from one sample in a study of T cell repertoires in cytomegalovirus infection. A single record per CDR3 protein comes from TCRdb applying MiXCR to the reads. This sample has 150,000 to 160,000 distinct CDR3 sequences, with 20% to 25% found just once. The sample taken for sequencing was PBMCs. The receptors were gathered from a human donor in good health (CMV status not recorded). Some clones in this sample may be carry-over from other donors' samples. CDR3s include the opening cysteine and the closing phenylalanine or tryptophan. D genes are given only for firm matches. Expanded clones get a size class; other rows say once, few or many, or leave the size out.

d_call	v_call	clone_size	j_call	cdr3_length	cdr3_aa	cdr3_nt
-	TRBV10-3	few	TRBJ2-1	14	CATADLSSYNEQFF	TGTGCCACTGCTGACTTAAGCTCCTACAATGAGCAGTTCTTC
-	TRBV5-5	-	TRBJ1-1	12	CASSLRVSEAFF	TGTGCCAGCAGCTTAAGGGTTAGTGAAGCTTTCTTT
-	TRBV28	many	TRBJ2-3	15	CASSPLQGSTDTQYF	TGTGCCAGCAGTCCGTTACAGGGATCCACAGATACGCAGTATTTT
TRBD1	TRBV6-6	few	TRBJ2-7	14	CASTNPGGVYEQYF	TGTGCCAGCACCAACCCAGGGGGCGTCTACGAGCAGTACTTC
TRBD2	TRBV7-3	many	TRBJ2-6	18	CASSLKAGGRPGANVLTF	TGTGCCAGCAGCTTAAAAGCGGGGGGCCGCCCTGGGGCCAACGTCCTGACTTTC
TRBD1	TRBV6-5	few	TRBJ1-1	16	CASSYSSQGGNTEAFF	TGTGCCAGCAGTTACTCGAGCCAGGGGGGAAATACTGAAGCTTTCTTT
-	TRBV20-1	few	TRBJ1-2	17	CSARGLGTNGILYGYTF	TGCAGTGCTAGAGGTTTAGGTACGAACGGAATCCTCTATGGCTACACCTTC
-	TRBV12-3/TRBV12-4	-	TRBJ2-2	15	CASSPVQEFGGELFF	TGTGCCAGCAGTCCGGTACAGGAGTTTGGCGGGGAGCTGTTTTTT
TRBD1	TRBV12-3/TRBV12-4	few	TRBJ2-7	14	CASSGQTGAYEQYF	TGTGCCAGCAGTGGGCAGACAGGGGCATACGAGCAGTACTTC
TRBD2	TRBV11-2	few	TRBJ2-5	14	CASSFGGTKETQYF	TGTGCCAGCAGCTTCGGGGGGACTAAAGAGACCCAGTACTTC
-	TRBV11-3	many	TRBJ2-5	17	CASSSLPPQVRGETQYF	TGTGCCAGCAGCTCGCTTCCCCCTCAGGTCCGGGGAGAGACCCAGTACTTC
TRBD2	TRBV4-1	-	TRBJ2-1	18	CASSQFPSGSGVGNEQFF	TGCGCCAGCAGCCAGTTTCCTAGCGGGTCTGGGGTGGGCAATGAGCAGTTCTTC
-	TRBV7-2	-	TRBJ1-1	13	CASSAPAPPEAFF	TGTGCCAGCAGCGCCCCGGCCCCACCCGAAGCTTTCTTT
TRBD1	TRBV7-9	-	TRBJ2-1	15	CASGVIRDRADEQFF	TGTGCCAGCGGAGTTATCCGGGACAGGGCTGATGAGCAGTTCTTC
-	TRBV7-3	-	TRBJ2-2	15	CASSSGTPNTGELFF	TGTGCCAGCAGCTCCGGGACCCCGAACACCGGGGAGCTGTTTTTT